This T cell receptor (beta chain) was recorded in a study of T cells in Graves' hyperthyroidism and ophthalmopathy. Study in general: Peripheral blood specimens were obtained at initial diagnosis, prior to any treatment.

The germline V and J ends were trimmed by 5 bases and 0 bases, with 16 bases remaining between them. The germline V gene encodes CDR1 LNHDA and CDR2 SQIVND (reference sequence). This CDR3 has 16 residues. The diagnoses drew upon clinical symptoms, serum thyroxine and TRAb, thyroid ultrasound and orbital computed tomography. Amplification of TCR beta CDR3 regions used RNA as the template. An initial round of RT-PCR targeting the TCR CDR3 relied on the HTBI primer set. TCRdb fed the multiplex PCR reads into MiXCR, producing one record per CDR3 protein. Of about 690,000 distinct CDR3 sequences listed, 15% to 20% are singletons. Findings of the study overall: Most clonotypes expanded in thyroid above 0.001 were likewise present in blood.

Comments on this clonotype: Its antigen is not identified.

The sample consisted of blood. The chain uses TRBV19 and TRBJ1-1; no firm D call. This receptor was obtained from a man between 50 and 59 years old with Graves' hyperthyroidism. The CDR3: CASSRWQEHMNTEAFF. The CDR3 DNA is TGTGCCAGTAGTCGTTGGCAGGAGCACATGAACACTGAAGCTTTCTTT.